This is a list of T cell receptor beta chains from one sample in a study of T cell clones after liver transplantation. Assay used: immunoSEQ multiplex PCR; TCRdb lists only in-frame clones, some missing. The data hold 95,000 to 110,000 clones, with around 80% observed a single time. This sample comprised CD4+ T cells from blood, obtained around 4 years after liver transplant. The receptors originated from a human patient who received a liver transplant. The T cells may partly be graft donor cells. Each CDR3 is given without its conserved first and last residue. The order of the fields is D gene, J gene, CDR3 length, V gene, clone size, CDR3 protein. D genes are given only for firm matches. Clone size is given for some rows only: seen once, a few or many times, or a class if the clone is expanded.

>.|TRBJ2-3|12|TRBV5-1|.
ASSPTGVEDTQY
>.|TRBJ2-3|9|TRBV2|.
ASSEVDTQY
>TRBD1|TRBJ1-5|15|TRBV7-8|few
ASSSRQGGGDPGAQH
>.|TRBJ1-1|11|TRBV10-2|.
ATIRGGNTEAF
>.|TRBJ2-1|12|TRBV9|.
ASSVATGMDEQF
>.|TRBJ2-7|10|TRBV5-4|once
ASSSQSYEQY
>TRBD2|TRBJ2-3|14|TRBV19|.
ASTQGLAGGSDTQY
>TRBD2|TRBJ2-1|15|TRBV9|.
ASSPQVAGSSYNEQF
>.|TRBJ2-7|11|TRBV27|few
ASKGLDFGEQY
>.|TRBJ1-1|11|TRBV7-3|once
ASSLGENTEAF
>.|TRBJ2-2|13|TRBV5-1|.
ASSLVVSETGELF
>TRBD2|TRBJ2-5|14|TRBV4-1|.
ASSQVGSGRPETQY
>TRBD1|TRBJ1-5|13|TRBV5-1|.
ASSPTGQGAQPQH
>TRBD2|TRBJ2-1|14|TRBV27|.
ASSGRLAGGYNEQF
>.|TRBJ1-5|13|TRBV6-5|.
ASSNSPTVNQPQH
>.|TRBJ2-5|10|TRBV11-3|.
ASQGPGETQY
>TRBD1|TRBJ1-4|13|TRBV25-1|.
ASSPQGASNEKLF
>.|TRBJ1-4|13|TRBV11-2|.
ASSLSGQINEKLF
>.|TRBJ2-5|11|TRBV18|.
ASSSDFQETQY
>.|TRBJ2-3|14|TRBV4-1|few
ASSQGGSGPTDTQY
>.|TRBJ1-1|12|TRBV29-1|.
SVHETGLKREAF
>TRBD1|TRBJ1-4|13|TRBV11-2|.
ASSPRQGIAKKLF
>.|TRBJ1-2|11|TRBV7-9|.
ASSLVTDHGYT
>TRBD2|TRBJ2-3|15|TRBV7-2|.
ASSLGLAGVGGDTQY
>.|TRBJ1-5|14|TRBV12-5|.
ASGSGVGVGDQPQH
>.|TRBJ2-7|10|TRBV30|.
AWGSWVNEQY
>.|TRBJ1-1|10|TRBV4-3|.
ASSQPGSEAF
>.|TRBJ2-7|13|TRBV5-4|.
ASSLERGAYYEQY
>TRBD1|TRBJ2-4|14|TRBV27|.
ASSPTGVGAKNIQY
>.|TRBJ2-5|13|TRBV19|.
ASSPRDAPKETQY
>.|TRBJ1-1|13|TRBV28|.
ASGGWGQGHGRAF
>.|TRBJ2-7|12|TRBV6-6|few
ASSSPGRLWWQY
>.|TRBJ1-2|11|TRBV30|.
AWSPGPSKGYT
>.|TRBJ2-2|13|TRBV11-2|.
ASSPGSSRAGELF
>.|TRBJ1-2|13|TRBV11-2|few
ASSFVRSDNYGYT
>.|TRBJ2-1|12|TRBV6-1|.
ASSEGGSYNEQF
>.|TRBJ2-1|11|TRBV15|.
ATEGGSYNEQF
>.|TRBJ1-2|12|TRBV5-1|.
ASKSWSGGYGYT
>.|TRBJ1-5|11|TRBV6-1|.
ASNGGAHQPQH
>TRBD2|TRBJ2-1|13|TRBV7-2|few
ASSLEVGGAFEQF
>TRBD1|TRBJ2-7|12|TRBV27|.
ASSNLAGGSEQY
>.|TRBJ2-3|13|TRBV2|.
ASSEVLTNTDTQY
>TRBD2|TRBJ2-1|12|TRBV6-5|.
ASRYGGGGNEQF
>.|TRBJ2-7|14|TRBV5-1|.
ASSDWRDRTSYEQY
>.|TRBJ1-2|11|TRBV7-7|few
ASSPRPVAGYT
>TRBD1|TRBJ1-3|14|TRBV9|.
ASSAQGGASGNTIY
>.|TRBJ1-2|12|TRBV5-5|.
ASTMRGPDYGYT
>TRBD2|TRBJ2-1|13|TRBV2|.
ASSTSGISYNEQF
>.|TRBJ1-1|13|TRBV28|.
ASSLYPAENTEAF
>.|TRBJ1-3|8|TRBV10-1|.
AIRGNTIY
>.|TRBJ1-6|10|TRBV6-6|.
ASSQGNSPLH
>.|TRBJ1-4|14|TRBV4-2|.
ASSQEGTGVGEKLF
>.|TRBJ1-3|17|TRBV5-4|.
ASSLGGLASQGSGNTIY
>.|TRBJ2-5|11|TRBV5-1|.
ASSSQVGETQY
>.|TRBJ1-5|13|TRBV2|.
ASREQGIGNQPQH
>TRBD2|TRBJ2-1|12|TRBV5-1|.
ASSPSGSAHEQF